This T cell receptor (beta chain) was sequenced during a study of CD8 T cells in ankylosing spondylitis. Quantitative 5'-RACE with molecular barcodes was used to make the TCR beta libraries. TCRdb recomputed calls from the 5' RACE reads with MiXCR, one row per CDR3 protein. This table holds more than 250,000 distinct CDR3 sequences, more than 9% found once. V dropped 0 bases and J dropped 5; count of bases not matched to a gene: 8. CDR3 size: 15 residues. CDR1 and CDR2 from the germline V gene are SGHRS and YFSETQ. Many counts were recorded for this clonotype. Its antigen remains unknown. Study-wide results and caveats: Disease-associated clonotypes exhibited CD8+ identity and were relatively infrequent in peripheral blood. Disease-associated clones were reportedly significantly overrepresented in matched ankylosing spondylitis synovial fluid.

Sequences were obtained from blood, either unsorted or a sorted T cell fraction (not recorded which). The V call is TRBV5-1, the J call TRBJ2-7; 7 bases are a match to TRBD1. This receptor was identified in a female donor with ankylosing spondylitis or in good health (not recorded which). CDR3 sequence (DNA): TGCGCCAGCAGCTTGGGTGACAGGGAATTCGACGAGCAGTACTTC. Translation: CASSLGDREFDEQYF. Drawing the rest from reference TRBV5-1 and TRBJ2-7, the complete variable domain is KAGVTQTPRYLIKTRGQQVTLSCSPISGHRSVSWYQQTPGQGLQFLFEYFSETQRNKGNFPGRFSGRQFSNSRSEMNVSTLELGDSALYLCASSLGDREFDEQYFGPGTRLTVT.